This T cell receptor (beta chain) was found in a study of blood T cell repertoires in COVID-19. Across the study: PBMCs, B-cell-depleted T cells, or T cells provided the cDNA or gDNA that made up the material.

TCRdb's table, derived via immunoSEQ multiplex PCR, lists solely in-frame clones and lacks some. There are 390,000 or so clones in the sample; roughly 86% occur only once, and over 9.5% lies in the top ten. This CDR3 comprises 15 residues. CDR1 is GTSNPN, CDR2 SVGIG, per germline (reference sequence). Trimming removed 4 bases from V and 4 bases from J, with 18 bases in between. The clonotype originates from a woman aged 25 to 39 with COVID-19, enrolled during active disease. Sequencing was carried out using peripheral blood. V usage is TRBV30 and J usage is TRBJ2-3; possibly TRBD2 for D (6 bases). The CDR3 nucleotides are TGTGCCTGGAAGGCGGAGGGAAGTGGGGCAGATACGCAGTATTTT. Its translation is CAWKAEGSGADTQYF.